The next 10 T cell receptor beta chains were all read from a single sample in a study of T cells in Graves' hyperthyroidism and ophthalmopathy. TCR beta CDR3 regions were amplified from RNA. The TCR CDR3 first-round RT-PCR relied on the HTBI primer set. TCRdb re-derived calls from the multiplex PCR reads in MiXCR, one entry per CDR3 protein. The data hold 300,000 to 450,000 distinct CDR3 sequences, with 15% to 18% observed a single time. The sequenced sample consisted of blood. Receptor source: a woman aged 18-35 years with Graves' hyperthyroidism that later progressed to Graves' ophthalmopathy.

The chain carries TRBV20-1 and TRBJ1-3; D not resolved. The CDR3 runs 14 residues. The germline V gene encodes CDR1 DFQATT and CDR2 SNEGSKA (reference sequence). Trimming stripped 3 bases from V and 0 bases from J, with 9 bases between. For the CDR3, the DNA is TGCAGTGCTAGCAGGACCCTCTCTGGAAACACCATATATTTT. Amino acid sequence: CSASRTLSGNTIYF.

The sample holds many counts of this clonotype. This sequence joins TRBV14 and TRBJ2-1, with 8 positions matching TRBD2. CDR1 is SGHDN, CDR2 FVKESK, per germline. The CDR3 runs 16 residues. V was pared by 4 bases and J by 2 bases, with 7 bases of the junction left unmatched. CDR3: CASSPTGGTPYNEQFF. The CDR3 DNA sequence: TGTGCCAGCAGCCCCACGGGAGGGACACCCTACAATGAGCAGTTCTTC. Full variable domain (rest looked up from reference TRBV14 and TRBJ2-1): EAGVTQFPSHSVIEKGQTVTLRCDPISGHDNLYWYRRVMGKEIKFLLHFVKESKQDESGMPNNRFLAERTGGTYSTLKVQPAELEDSGVYFCASSPTGGTPYNEQFFGPGTRLTVL.

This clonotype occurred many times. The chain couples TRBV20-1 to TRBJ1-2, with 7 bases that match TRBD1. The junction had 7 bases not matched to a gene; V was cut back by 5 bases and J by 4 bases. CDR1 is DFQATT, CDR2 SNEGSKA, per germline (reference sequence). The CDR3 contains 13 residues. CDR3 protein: CSAHYRDSYGYTF. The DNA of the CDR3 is TGCAGTGCTCACTACCGGGACAGCTATGGCTACACCTTC.

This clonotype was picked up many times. The CDR3 region is CASSIGQAYGYTF. CDR3 in DNA: TGTGCCAGCAGTATCGGACAGGCTTATGGCTACACCTTC. The chain is built from TRBV28 and TRBJ1-2; TRBD1 matches at 7 bases. Germline V gene lookup returns CDR1 MDHEN and CDR2 SYDVKM. The CDR3 is 13 amino acids. Losses at the gene ends were 5 bases for V and 5 bases for J; bases not matched to a gene: 5.

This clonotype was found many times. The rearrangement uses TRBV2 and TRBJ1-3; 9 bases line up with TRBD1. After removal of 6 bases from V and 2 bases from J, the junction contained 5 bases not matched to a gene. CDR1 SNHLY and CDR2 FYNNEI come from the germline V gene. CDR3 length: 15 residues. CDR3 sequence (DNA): TGTGCCAGCAGCCGAGACAGGGGGGCTGGAAACACCATATATTTT. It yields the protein CASSRDRGAGNTIYF.

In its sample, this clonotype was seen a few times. CDR3 bases: TGTGCCAGCAGCTTAGTTAGTAACACAGATACGCAGTATTTT. Encoded protein: CASSLVSNTDTQYF. The V and J genes are TRBV7-2 and TRBJ2-3; D remains unclear. The CDR3 extends over 14 amino acids. V shed 1 base and J shed 2 bases, with 7 bases lying between them. CDR1 and CDR2 (germline): SGHTA, FQGNSA.

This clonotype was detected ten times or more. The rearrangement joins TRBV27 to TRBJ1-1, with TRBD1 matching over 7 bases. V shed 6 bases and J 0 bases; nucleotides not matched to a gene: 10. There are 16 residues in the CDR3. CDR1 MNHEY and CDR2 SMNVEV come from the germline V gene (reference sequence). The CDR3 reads CASRNLQGLMNTEAFF. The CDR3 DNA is TGTGCCAGCAGGAACCTACAGGGGCTGATGAACACTGAAGCTTTCTTT.

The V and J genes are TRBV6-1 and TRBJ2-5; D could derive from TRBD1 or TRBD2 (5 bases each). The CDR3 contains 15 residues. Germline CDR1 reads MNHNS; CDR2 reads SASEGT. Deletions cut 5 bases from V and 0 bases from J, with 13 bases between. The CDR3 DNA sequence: TGTGCCAGCAGTCCGGGGCTAGACTACCAAGAGACCCAGTACTTC. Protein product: CASSPGLDYQETQYF.

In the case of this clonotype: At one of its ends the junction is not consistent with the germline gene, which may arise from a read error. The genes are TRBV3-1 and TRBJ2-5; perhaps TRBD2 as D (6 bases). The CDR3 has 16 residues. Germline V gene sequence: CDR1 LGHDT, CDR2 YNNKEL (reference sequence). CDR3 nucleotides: TGCGCCAGCAGCCAAGATTCAGGGAGGAGAGAGGTGACCCAGTACTTC. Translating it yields CASSQDSGRREVTQYF.

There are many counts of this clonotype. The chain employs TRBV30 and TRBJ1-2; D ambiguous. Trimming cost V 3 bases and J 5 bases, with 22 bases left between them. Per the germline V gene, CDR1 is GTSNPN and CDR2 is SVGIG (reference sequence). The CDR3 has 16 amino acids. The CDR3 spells CAWRPLSGSVGYGYTF. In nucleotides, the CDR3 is TGTGCCTGGAGACCCTTGTCGGGCAGCGTCGGGTATGGCTACACCTTC.